These T cell receptor beta chains were read from a single sample in a study of a mutant IDH1 vaccine in newly diagnosed glioma. Assay: immunoSEQ multiplex PCR; the TCRdb copy retains only in-frame clones and omits some. The table shows roughly 60,000 clones, with about four fifths occurring only once. Antigens of these TCRs are unknown. The specimen comprised PBMCs, sampled from a glioma patient whose treatment included an IDH1 peptide vaccine. Receptor source: a man aged 40-49 years with glioma. Both conserved end residues are part of each CDR3. D genes are given only for firm matches. Only some rows state a clone size, as once, few, many or a class for expanded clones.

>TRBV2|few|TRBJ2-1|TRBD1
CASSERQGRRIGNEQFF
TGTGCCAGCAGTGAACGACAGGGTCGAAGGATTGGCAATGAGCAGTTCTTC
>TRBV18|.|TRBJ2-4|TRBD1
CASSPPMGRGLAKNIQYF
TGTGCCAGCTCACCACCGATGGGCAGGGGGTTAGCCAAAAACATTCAGTACTTC
>TRBV28|.|TRBJ1-2|.
CASSLVNYGYTF
TGTGCCAGCAGTTTAGTGAACTATGGCTACACCTTC
>TRBV14|few|TRBJ1-1|.
CASSQELGTEAFF
TGTGCCAGCAGCCAAGAATTAGGGACTGAAGCTTTCTTT
>TRBV7-9|.|TRBJ2-7|.
CASSGLYEQYF
TGTGCCAGCAGCGGTCTCTACGAGCAGTACTTC
>TRBV19|.|TRBJ2-7|.
CASSIDSVEDEQYF
TGTGCCAGTAGTATAGATAGCGTTGAGGACGAGCAGTACTTC
>TRBV28|.|TRBJ2-7|TRBD2
CASSLRGETYEQYF
TGTGCCAGCAGTTTACGGGGGGAAACCTACGAGCAGTACTTC
>TRBV6-5|.|TRBJ1-1|.
CASSFSGSNTEAFF
TGTGCCAGCAGTTTCTCCGGATCGAACACTGAAGCTTTCTTT
>TRBV7-2|.|TRBJ2-7|TRBD2
CASSTKLAGGSGYEQYF
TGTGCCAGCAGCACCAAACTAGCGGGGGGTTCGGGCTACGAGCAGTACTTC
>TRBV23-1|.|TRBJ2-1|TRBD2
CASSKRRHHSLAGGHNEQFF
TGCGCCAGCAGTAAGAGGAGACACCATTCCTTAGCGGGGGGACACAATGAGCAGTTCTTC
>TRBV19|.|TRBJ2-3|.
CASSIMGREVAYF
TGTGCCAGTAGTATAATGGGCAGGGAGGTTGCGTATTTT
>TRBV4-1|.|TRBJ2-1|TRBD2
CASSQVGLDPIEQFF
TGCGCCAGCAGCCAAGTCGGACTAGACCCCATTGAGCAGTTCTTC
>TRBV19|.|TRBJ1-2|TRBD1
CASSIGRGQGYTF
TGTGCCAGTAGTATCGGGAGGGGGCAAGGCTACACCTTC
>TRBV7-2|few|TRBJ2-5|TRBD1
CASSLNRGFGETQYF
TGTGCCAGCAGCTTAAACAGGGGATTTGGAGAGACCCAGTACTTC
>TRBV6-1|.|TRBJ2-7|TRBD1
CASSQGTALVYF
TGTGCCAGCAGCCAAGGGACAGCCTTAGTCTACTTC
>TRBV10-1|.|TRBJ2-1|TRBD2
CASSEALHGEGIDEQFF
TGCGCCAGCAGTGAGGCCCTCCACGGGGAGGGTATCGATGAGCAGTTCTTC
>TRBV5-6|.|TRBJ2-7|.
CASSLRGIEQYF
TGTGCCAGCAGCTTGCGGGGTATCGAGCAGTACTTC
>TRBV5-5|.|TRBJ2-7|TRBD1
CASSLVGQGTYEQYF
TGTGCCAGCAGCTTGGTCGGACAGGGTACCTACGAGCAGTACTTC
>TRBV6-1|medium-sized|TRBJ2-7|.
CASSDPEPYEQYF
TGTGCCAGCAGTGACCCAGAACCCTACGAGCAGTACTTC
>TRBV25-1|.|TRBJ2-1|TRBD2
CASRKGGGSNEQFF
TGTGCCAGCAGAAAGGGCGGGGGAAGCAATGAGCAGTTCTTC
>TRBV5-4|.|TRBJ2-4|.
CASSLEGPRNIQYF
TGTGCCAGCAGCTTGGAGGGACCGCGAAACATTCAGTACTTC
>TRBV9|.|TRBJ2-2|TRBD2
CASSAIRDYANTGELFF
TGTGCCAGCAGCGCAATCCGGGACTACGCGAACACCGGGGAGCTGTTTTTT
>TRBV7-9|.|TRBJ1-5|.
CASSPVGSDNQPQHF
TGTGCCAGCAGCCCAGTGGGGTCTGACAATCAGCCCCAGCATTTT
>TRBV13|once|TRBJ2-7|.
CASSLGGRFAYEQYF
TGTGCCAGCAGCTTAGGTGGGCGGTTCGCCTACGAGCAGTACTTC
>TRBV28|.|TRBJ2-5|.
CASSGGSEETQYF
TGTGCCAGCAGTGGGGGGTCTGAGGAGACCCAGTACTTC
>TRBV11-2|few|TRBJ2-7|.
CASSPSPSYEQYF
TGTGCCAGCAGCCCCAGCCCTTCCTACGAGCAGTACTTC
>TRBV30|.|TRBJ1-4|TRBD1
CAWSSGWDRGEKLFF
TGTGCCTGGAGTAGCGGGTGGGACAGGGGCGAAAAACTGTTTTTT
>TRBV5-3|.|TRBJ2-7|.
CARSFEGTLTYEQYF
TGTGCCAGAAGCTTCGAGGGGACGCTAACCTACGAGCAGTACTTC
>TRBV29-1|.|TRBJ2-2|.
CSVATESGTGELFF
TGCAGCGTTGCTACTGAGTCTGGGACCGGGGAGCTGTTTTTT
>TRBV19|.|TRBJ2-1|.
CAATRGDYNEQFF
TGTGCCGCTACAAGGGGAGACTACAATGAGCAGTTCTTC
>TRBV5-5|.|TRBJ2-7|.
CASSLAWLGGYEQYF
TGTGCCAGCAGCTTGGCCTGGCTAGGAGGGTACGAGCAGTACTTC
>TRBV10-3|few|TRBJ2-3|TRBD2
CAIRQSGGADTQYF
TGTGCCATCAGGCAAAGCGGGGGTGCAGATACGCAGTATTTT
>TRBV15|.|TRBJ2-3|.
CATSSAAGDTQYF
TGTGCCACCAGTTCCGCCGCGGGGGATACGCAGTATTTT
>TRBV19|.|TRBJ2-5|TRBD2
CASSSGKTQYF
TGTGCCAGCTCTAGCGGGAAGACCCAGTACTTC
>TRBV4-3|.|TRBJ2-3|.
CASSQGSGPRTDTQYF
TGCGCCAGCAGCCAAGGCTCCGGCCCACGCACAGATACGCAGTATTTT
>TRBV5-6|.|TRBJ2-3|.
CASSLGLSSDTQYF
TGTGCCAGCAGCTTGGGTCTTTCTTCGGATACGCAGTATTTT
>TRBV5-1|.|TRBJ2-1|.
CASSSHLSGASGNEQFF
TGCGCCAGCAGCTCCCATTTGAGCGGAGCCTCGGGAAATGAGCAGTTCTTC
>TRBV6-5|.|TRBJ1-2|.
CASSYSRVWGYTF
TGTGCCAGCAGTTACTCAAGGGTCTGGGGCTACACCTTC